This record covers a single T cell receptor beta chain. The antigen is undetermined. This entry comes from a study of T cell responses to AZD1222 COVID-19 vaccine. Turning to the study itself: Pooled together were second doses at about 4 or about 12 weeks.

Per the germline V gene, CDR1 is ENHRY and CDR2 is SYGVKD. V shed 10 bases and J 5 bases; nucleotides not matched to a gene: 11. This CDR3 region has 15 residues. The study, taken as a whole, reports: The donors showed a predominance of white British ancestry and of females, with possible underestimation of clonal diversity. Targets within unmutated variant regions were reportedly found for nearly half of spike-specific TCRs. Baseline seropositivity characterized only a handful of AZD1222 recipients.

Repertoires were generated with immunoSEQ multiplex PCR, while TCRdb's copy carries only in-frame clones and drops some. Here the sample spans about 100,000 clones, more than 85% being singletons. Sequenced here: peripheral blood, sampled on day 0 of AZD1222 vaccination. This receptor was taken from an adult in good health. J is TRBJ2-5 and V is TRBV10-3, with 12 bases identical to TRBD1. CDR3: CATLPRDRGLETQYF. In DNA, the CDR3 is TGTGCCACCCTTCCCCGGGACAGGGGGCTCGAGACCCAGTACTTC.